The entry below describes one TCR beta chain. Its antigen remains unknown. This record belongs to a study of T cell responses to AZD1222 COVID-19 vaccine. Study results and limitations: Spike-specific TCRs gained breadth and depth after people received two AZD1222 doses. Within unmutated variant regions lay the reported targets of nearly half of spike-specific TCRs. Just five or six AZD1222 recipients were seropositive at baseline. Spike-wide coverage was observed for vaccine-associated CD4 TCRs, with dominant responses at 160-218 and 743-854.

The CDR3 totals 17 residues. Per the germline V gene, CDR1 is LGHDT and CDR2 is YNNKEL (reference sequence). V dropped 0 bases and J dropped 7 bases, with 19 bases sitting between them. Sequencing was performed with immunoSEQ multiplex PCR; in TCRdb, only in-frame clones are kept and a portion is missing. The sample lists about 28,000 clones, roughly 78% occurring once. The receptor was derived from an adult in good health. The sequenced sample was peripheral blood, obtained on day 0 of AZD1222 vaccination. The chain joins TRBV3-1 (or the pseudogene TRBV3-2) to TRBJ1-3, with D perhaps TRBD1 (5 bases). CDR3 nucleotide sequence: TGTGCCAGCAGCCAAGAAGGGACGCTCGACCGGGGGAACACCATATATTTT. Its protein is CASSQEGTLDRGNTIYF.